Sequencing of this TCR beta chain was carried out in a study of T cells in Graves' hyperthyroidism and ophthalmopathy. The CDR3 covers 15 residues. CDR1 and CDR2 (germline): LNHNV, YYDKDF (reference sequence). With V trimmed by 1 base and J by 3 bases, 3 bases remained unmatched. From RNA transcripts, TCR beta CDR3 regions were amplified. An initial round of RT-PCR targeting the TCR CDR3 relied on the HTBI primer set. TCRdb reprocessed the multiplex PCR reads with MiXCR, giving one entry per CDR3 protein. Of just under 750,000 distinct CDR3 sequences listed, just over 35% are singletons. Study observations and caveats: Ophthalmopathy was model-predicted a median about 6.9 months pre-onset.

In this sample, this clonotype turned up a few times. Its antigen remains unidentified. The authors deemed Graves' hyperthyroidism stable absent ophthalmopathy progression within 18 months. Clinical symptoms, serum thyroxine, TRAb, thyroid ultrasound and orbital computed tomography established diagnosis. The authors obtained PBMCs from roughly 9.7 ml of fresh peripheral blood. The receptor's source is a woman between 35 and 50 years old with Graves' hyperthyroidism. Input material: blood. The chain has TRBV15 and TRBJ1-5; 7 nucleotides agree with TRBD1. Written as DNA, the CDR3 is TGTGCCACCAGCAGAGTAGGGGGCCACAATCAGCCCCAGCATTTT. Translated, it gives CATSRVGGHNQPQHF.